The clone carrying this TCR beta chain was found many times. Investigators prepared the TCR beta libraries by applying iRepertoire HTBI primers and Arm-PCR of CDR3 regions. One entry per CDR3 protein, called by TCRdb with MiXCR from the multiplex PCR reads. This table has about 540,000 distinct CDR3 sequences, approximately 13% appearing once. These data are taken from a study of regulatory T cells in long-lasting Graves disease. Indicated time point: newly diagnosed GD, antithyroid drugs for less than 3 months. The TCR library was made from RNA that had been extracted from PBMCs in TRIzol. Deletions cut 6 bases from V and 4 bases from J, with 19 bases between. The CDR3 loop spans 15 amino acids. The same sample was also studied in work on T cells in Graves' hyperthyroidism and ophthalmopathy.

This TCR was recovered from a man aged 25 to 45 with Graves disease. The rearrangement joins TRBV12-3 or TRBV12-4 to TRBJ2-7; no clear D gene. This sample comprised peripheral blood mononuclear cells (PBMCs), obtained at new diagnosis, from a patient treated with antithyroid drugs. This chain's CDR3 is CASSPRRGPQYEQYF. CDR3 in DNA: TGTGCCAGCAGCCCTAGGCGCGGCCCCCAATACGAGCAGTACTTC.